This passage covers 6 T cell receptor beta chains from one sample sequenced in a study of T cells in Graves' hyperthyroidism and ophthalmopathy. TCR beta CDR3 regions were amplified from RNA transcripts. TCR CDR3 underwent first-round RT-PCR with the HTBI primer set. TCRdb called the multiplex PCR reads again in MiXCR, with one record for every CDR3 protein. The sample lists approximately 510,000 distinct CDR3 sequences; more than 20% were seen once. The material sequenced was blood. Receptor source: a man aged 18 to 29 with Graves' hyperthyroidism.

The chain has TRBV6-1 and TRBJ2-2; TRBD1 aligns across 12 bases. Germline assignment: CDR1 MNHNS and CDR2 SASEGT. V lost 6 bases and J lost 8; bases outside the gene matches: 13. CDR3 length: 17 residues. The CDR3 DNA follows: TGTGCCAGCAGCCGAGGGGACAGGGGGCGATTTCTTGGGGAGCTGTTTTTT. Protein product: CASSRGDRGRFLGELFF.

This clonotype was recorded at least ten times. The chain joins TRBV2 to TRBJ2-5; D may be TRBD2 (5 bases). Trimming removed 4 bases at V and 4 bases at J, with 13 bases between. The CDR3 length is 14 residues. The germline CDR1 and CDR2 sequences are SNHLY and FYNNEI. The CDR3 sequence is CASSVPSKGETQYF. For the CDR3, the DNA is TGTGCCAGCAGTGTCCCTAGCAAGGGAGAGACCCAGTACTTC.

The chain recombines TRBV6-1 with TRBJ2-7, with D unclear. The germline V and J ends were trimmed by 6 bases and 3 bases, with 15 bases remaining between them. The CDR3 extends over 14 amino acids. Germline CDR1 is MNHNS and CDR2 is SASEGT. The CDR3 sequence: CASSVGPAGYEQYF. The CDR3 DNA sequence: TGTGCCAGCAGCGTGGGCCCCGCTGGCTACGAGCAGTACTTC.

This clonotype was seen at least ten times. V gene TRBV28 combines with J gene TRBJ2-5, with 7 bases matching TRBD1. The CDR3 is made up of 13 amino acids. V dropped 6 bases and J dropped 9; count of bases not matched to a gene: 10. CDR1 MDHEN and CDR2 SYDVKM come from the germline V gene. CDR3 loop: CASSLGTAMAQYF. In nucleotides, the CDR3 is TGTGCCAGCAGCCTAGGGACAGCAATGGCCCAGTACTTC.

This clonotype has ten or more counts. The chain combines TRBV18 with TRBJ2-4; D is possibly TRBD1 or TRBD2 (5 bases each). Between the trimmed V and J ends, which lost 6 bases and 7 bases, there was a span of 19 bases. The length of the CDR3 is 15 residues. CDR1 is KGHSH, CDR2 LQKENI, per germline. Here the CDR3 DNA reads TGTGCCAGCTCCTTCGGGGCAGCCTATTCTAACATTCAGTACTTC. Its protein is CASSFGAAYSNIQYF.

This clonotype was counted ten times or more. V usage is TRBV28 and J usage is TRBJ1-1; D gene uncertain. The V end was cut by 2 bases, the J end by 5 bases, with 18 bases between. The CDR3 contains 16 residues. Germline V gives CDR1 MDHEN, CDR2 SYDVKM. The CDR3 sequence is CASSLTADPVITEAFF. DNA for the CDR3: TGTGCCAGCAGTTTAACGGCGGACCCCGTTATAACTGAAGCTTTCTTT. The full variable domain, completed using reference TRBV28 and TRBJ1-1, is DVKVTQSSRYLVKRTGEKVFLECVQDMDHENMFWYRQDPGLGLRLIYFSYDVKMKEKGDIPEGYSVSREKKERFSLILESASTNQTSMYLCASSLTADPVITEAFFGQGTRLTVV.